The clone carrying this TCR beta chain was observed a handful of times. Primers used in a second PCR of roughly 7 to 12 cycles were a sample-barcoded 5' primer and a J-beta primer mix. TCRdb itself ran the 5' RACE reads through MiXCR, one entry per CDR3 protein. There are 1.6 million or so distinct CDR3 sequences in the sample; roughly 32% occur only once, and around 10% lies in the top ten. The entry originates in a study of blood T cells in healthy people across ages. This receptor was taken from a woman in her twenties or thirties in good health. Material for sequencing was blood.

The CDR3 sequence is CASTPGKGVDQPQHF. The DNA for the CDR3 is TGTGCCAGCACCCCGGGGAAGGGAGTCGATCAGCCCCAGCATTTT. The chain carries TRBV6-6 and TRBJ1-5; D remains unclear. The CDR3 length is 15 residues. Germline CDR1 MNHNY, CDR2 SVGAGI (reference sequence). V was clipped by 7 bases and J by 5 bases, with 18 bases between them.